These 7 T cell receptor beta chains came from one sample sequenced in a study of cytomegalovirus exposure and HLA in healthy donors. Both 60 Vbeta primers and 13 Jbeta primers went into the PCR. Sequencing used immunoSEQ multiplex PCR; TCRdb keeps in-frame clones, though not all of them. The data contain some 150,000 clones, roughly 71% of them singletons. The specimen was PBMCs. These receptors all stem from a woman between 35 and 50 years old in good health and CMV-seronegative.

The chain couples TRBV19 to TRBJ2-7; 9 nucleotides agree with TRBD1. Germline lookup yields CDR1 LNHDA and CDR2 SQIVND (reference sequence). The V gene end was trimmed by 5 bases and the J gene end by 0 bases; junction bases not matched to a gene: 8. The CDR3 loop spans 16 amino acids. The CDR3 here is CASSGTGTRSSYEQYF. In DNA, the CDR3 is TGTGCCAGTAGTGGGACAGGGACAAGGAGCTCCTACGAGCAGTACTTC.

The chain is built from TRBV27 and TRBJ2-7, with a tentative D call TRBD2 (7 bases). The germline V gene has CDR1 MNHEY and CDR2 SMNVEV (reference sequence). The CDR3 has 15 residues. V lost 5 bases and J lost 4, with 18 bases in between. The CDR3: CASSLPGGPLYEQYF. The CDR3, as DNA: TGTGCCAGCAGTCTCCCGGGGGGCCCTTTATACGAGCAGTACTTC.

The chain has TRBV27 and TRBJ1-6, with a weak D call TRBD1 (5 bases). V shed 0 bases and J shed 7 bases, with 10 bases lying between them. CDR3 size: 15 residues. The germline V gene has CDR1 MNHEY and CDR2 SMNVEV (reference sequence). CDR3 nucleotide sequence: TGTGCCAGCAGTTTATCTAGGGGTGCGAATTCACCCCTCCACTTT. Translated: CASSLSRGANSPLHF.

The chain recombines TRBV2 with TRBJ1-2; D is unclear. The germline V gene encodes CDR1 SNHLY and CDR2 FYNNEI. Trimming shortened V by 5 bases and J by 8 bases, and 9 bases separated the two germline ends. This CDR3 contains 11 residues. CDR3 in amino acids: CASSTTRGYTF. CDR3 DNA sequence: TGTGCCAGCAGTACAACGAGGGGCTACACCTTC. The variable domain in full, with the rest retrieved from reference TRBV2 and TRBJ1-2, is EPEVTQTPSHQVTQMGQEVILRCVPISNHLYFYWYRQILGQKVEFLVSFYNNEISEKSEIFDDQFSVERPDGSNFTLKIRSTKLEDSAMYFCASSTTRGYTFGSGTRLTVV.

This clone was counted a few times. The rearrangement joins TRBV5-4 to TRBJ2-5; 8 bases are a match to TRBD2. The germline gives CDR1 SGHNT, CDR2 YYREEE (reference sequence). With 1 base clipped from V and 1 base from J, the junction kept 0 bases outside the gene matches. The CDR3 is 14 amino acids. DNA of the CDR3: TGTGCCAGCAGCTTGAGCGGGGGCCAAGAGACCCAGTACTTC. Amino acids: CASSLSGGQETQYF. Full variable domain (remainder filled in from reference TRBV5-4 and TRBJ2-5): ETGVTQSPTHLIKTRGQQVTLRCSSQSGHNTVSWYQQALGQGPQFIFQYYREEENGRGNFPPRFSGLQFPNYSSELNVNALELDDSALYLCASSLSGGQETQYFGPGTRLLVL.

The chain uses TRBV7-6 and TRBJ2-7; TRBD2 agrees at 15 bases. Germline CDR1 reads SGHVS; CDR2 reads FNYEAQ. The CDR3 sequence is 15 residues long. J lost 4 bases, V lost 5 bases, and 3 bases had no gene match. The CDR3 DNA reads as TGTGCCAGCAGCCGGGGGACTAGCGGGGGGTACGAGCAGTACTTC. This sequence encodes CASSRGTSGGYEQYF.

The chain employs TRBV7-2 and TRBJ2-4; D is unresolved. V lost 5 bases, J lost 4 bases, and 6 bases lay in between. Germline V lookup: CDR1 SGHTA, CDR2 FQGNSA. The CDR3 contains 12 residues. The CDR3 reads CASSPTKNIQYF. The CDR3, as DNA: TGTGCCAGCAGCCCTACGAAAAACATTCAGTACTTC. Full variable domain (missing parts from reference TRBV7-2 and TRBJ2-4): GAGVSQSPSNKVTEKGKDVELRCDPISGHTALYWYRQSLGQGLEFLIYFQGNSAPDKSGLPSDRFSAERTGGSVSTLTIQRTQQEDSAVYLCASSPTKNIQYFGAGTRLSVL.